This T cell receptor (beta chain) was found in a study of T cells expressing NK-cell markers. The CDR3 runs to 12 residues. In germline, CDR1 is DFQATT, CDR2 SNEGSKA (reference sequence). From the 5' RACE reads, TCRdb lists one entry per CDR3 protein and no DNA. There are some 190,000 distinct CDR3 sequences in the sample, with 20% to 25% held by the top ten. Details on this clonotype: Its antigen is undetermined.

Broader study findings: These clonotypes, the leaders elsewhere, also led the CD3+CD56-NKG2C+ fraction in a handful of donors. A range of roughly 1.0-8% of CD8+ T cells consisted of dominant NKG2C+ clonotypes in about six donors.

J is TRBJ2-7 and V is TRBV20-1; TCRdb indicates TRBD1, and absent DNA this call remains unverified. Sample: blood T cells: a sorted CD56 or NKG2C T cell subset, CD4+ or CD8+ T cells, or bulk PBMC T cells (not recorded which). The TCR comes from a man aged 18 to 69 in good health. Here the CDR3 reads CSARFRGGEQYF.